The entry that follows covers one TCR beta chain sequence. The data originate from a study of control samples from healthy donors and cancer patients. Assay: immunoSEQ multiplex PCR; the TCRdb copy retains only in-frame clones and omits some. This sample yields 97,000 or so clones, of which under 95% are seen a single time; 2% to 3% belongs to the top ten. The V gene end was trimmed by 4 bases and the J gene end by 3 bases; junction bases not matched to a gene: 8. CDR1 SGHNT and CDR2 YENEEA come from the germline V gene. The CDR3 runs to 16 residues. The TCR comes from a woman under 30 in good health. The V and J genes are TRBV11-3 and TRBJ2-1; 8 bases agree with TRBD2. The sequenced sample was blood. CDR3 in amino acids: CASSSNLAGRYNEQFF. The CDR3 DNA reads as TGTGCCAGCAGCTCCAATTTAGCGGGACGCTACAATGAGCAGTTCTTC.